This entry lists 17 T cell receptor beta chains sequenced from one sample in a study of cytomegalovirus exposure and HLA in healthy donors. The PCR contained 60 Vbeta and 13 Jbeta primers. Profiling relied on immunoSEQ multiplex PCR, and the TCRdb table lists in-frame clones only, not all of them. In the table there are about 150,000 clones, about two thirds of which are singletons. The source material was PBMCs. These receptors came from a man between 50 and 59 years old in good health and CMV-seropositive.

The chain couples TRBV7-8 to TRBJ1-4, with D possibly TRBD1 on 6 matching bases. The CDR3 totals 17 residues. The V and J ends lost 2 bases and 3 bases respectively, with 16 bases between them. Germline CDR1 SGHVS, CDR2 FQNEAQ. In DNA form, the CDR3 reads TGTGCCAGCAGCTTAAGTAGAGTGCAGGGGTCTAATGAAAAACTGTTTTTT. It is translated as CASSLSRVQGSNEKLFF.

The chain uses TRBV6-1 and TRBJ2-7; tentatively, D is TRBD2 (5 bases). CDR1 MNHNS and CDR2 SASEGT come from the germline V gene. V gave up 3 bases and J gave up 3 bases, with 9 bases separating them. The CDR3 is 13 amino acids. CDR3 residues: CASSEASSYEQYF. For the CDR3, the DNA is TGTGCCAGCAGTGAGGCTAGCAGCTACGAGCAGTACTTC.

Worth noting for this clone: Given a much more abundant clone one base away, this may be a read error. Other DNA sequences in this specimen translate into the identical CDR3. CDR3 sequence (DNA): TGCGCCAGCAGGCGTACGGGGACAGGCGATTCACCCCTCCACTTT. Translating gives CASRRTGTGDSPLHF. The V call is TRBV6-5, the J call TRBJ1-6; TRBD1 aligns across 8 bases. The CDR3 runs to 15 residues. Germline V gives CDR1 MNHEY, CDR2 SVGAGI.

The V call is TRBV5-5, the J call TRBJ1-1; TRBD1 is a possible D gene (6 bases). V dropped 1 base and J dropped 1 base, with 17 bases sitting between them. CDR1 SGHKS and CDR2 YYEKEE come from the germline V gene (reference sequence). The CDR3 runs to 17 residues. CDR3 DNA: TGTGCCAGCAGCTTGAAGTTACAGGGTCCTTGGAACACTGAAGCTTTCTTT. This gives the protein CASSLKLQGPWNTEAFF.

In this sample, this clone turned up once. The chain uses TRBV5-1 and TRBJ2-1, with D perhaps matching TRBD2 (5 bases). Germline CDR1 is SGHRS and CDR2 is YFSETQ. This CDR3 contains 16 residues. V dropped 0 bases and J dropped 0 bases, with 10 bases sitting between them. This chain's CDR3 is CASSLAVGSSYNEQFF. The CDR3 DNA follows: TGCGCCAGCAGCTTGGCCGTAGGGAGCTCCTACAATGAGCAGTTCTTC.

The V call is TRBV6-5, the J call TRBJ2-3; D unresolved. With 5 bases removed from V and 4 bases from J, the gap between germline ends came to 10 bases. Germline V lookup: CDR1 MNHEY, CDR2 SVGAGI. The CDR3 runs 13 residues. The CDR3 reads CASSPLPADTQYF. The CDR3 nucleotides are TGTGCCAGCAGTCCTTTGCCGGCAGATACGCAGTATTTT.

The rearrangement links TRBV5-6 to TRBJ1-2; no firm D call. The V gene's germline CDR1 is SGHDT and CDR2 YYEEEE. V gave up 1 base and J gave up 8 bases, with 15 bases separating them. The CDR3 covers 14 residues. The CDR3 sequence is CASSLSAGLGGYTF. CDR3 nucleotides: TGTGCCAGCAGCTTGTCGGCGGGTTTAGGAGGCTACACCTTC.

This chain connects TRBV5-4 to TRBJ2-5, with 7 bases fitting TRBD1. The J call is uncertain, as TRBJ2-7 better fits the DNA end. Looked up from germline, CDR1 is SGHNT and CDR2 is YYREEE (reference sequence). This CDR3 contains 13 residues. CDR3 nucleotides: TGTGCCAGCAGCTTAGGACAGGCCGACGAGCAGTACTTC. Translation: CASSLGQADEQYF.

The chain employs TRBV4-1 and TRBJ2-7; 7 bases fit TRBD2. Germline V lookup: CDR1 MGHRA, CDR2 YSYEKL. J lost 3 bases, V lost 0 bases, and 5 bases had no gene match. The CDR3 is 15 residues long. CDR3 protein: CASSQDWGGGYEQYF. In DNA form, the CDR3 reads TGCGCCAGCAGCCAAGATTGGGGGGGAGGCTACGAGCAGTACTTC.

The chain couples TRBV15 to TRBJ2-6, with D possibly matching TRBD2 (5 bases). Germline loops: CDR1 LNHNV, CDR2 YYDKDF (reference sequence). This CDR3 spans 17 amino acids. Trimming removed 3 bases from V and 0 bases from J, with 12 bases in between. The CDR3 DNA reads as TGTGCCACCAGCAGTGGGAGTTGGGCCTCTGGGGCCAACGTCCTGACTTTC. Its protein is CATSSGSWASGANVLTF.

This clone appeared a few times. Other DNA sequences in this sample translate to the same CDR3. The J gene is TRBJ1-2, the V gene TRBV19, with TRBD1 as a possible D gene (5 bases). This CDR3 is built from 13 residues. Looked up from germline, CDR1 is LNHDA and CDR2 is SQIVND (reference sequence). Trimming took off 2 bases at V and 3 bases at J, with 7 bases between the two ends. This chain's CDR3 is CASSITGDYGYTF. The CDR3 DNA reads TGTGCCAGTAGTATAACAGGAGACTATGGCTACACCTTC. Full variable domain (rest looked up from reference TRBV19 and TRBJ1-2): DGGITQSPKYLFRKEGQNVTLSCEQNLNHDAMYWYRQDPGQGLRLIYYSQIVNDFQKGDIAEGYSVSREKKESFPLTVTSAQKNPTAFYLCASSITGDYGYTFGSGTRLTVV.

The chain recombines TRBV12-2 with TRBJ2-1; the table's D gene call, TRBD2, was not cross checked with the DNA. TRBV12-2 counts as a pseudogene. The CDR3 covers 15 residues. The CDR3 is CASRFSGRDHHEQFF. CDR3 coding DNA: TGTGCAAGTCGCTTTAGCGGGAGGGACCACCATGAGCAGTTCTTC.

The rearrangement joins TRBV7-9 to TRBJ2-1, with TRBD2 identical over 10 bases. V lost 5 bases, J lost 1 base, and 5 bases stayed unmatched. From germline, CDR1 is SEHNR and CDR2 FQNEAQ (reference sequence). This CDR3 contains 16 residues. CDR3 protein: CASSQRTSGSYNEQFF. The CDR3 DNA is TGTGCCAGCAGCCAACGGACTAGCGGTTCCTACAATGAGCAGTTCTTC.

V usage is TRBV7-9 and J usage is TRBJ2-3, with D tentatively TRBD2 (5 bases). The germline CDR1 and CDR2 sequences are SEHNR and FQNEAQ (reference sequence). The CDR3 has 14 residues. V shed 4 bases and J shed 0 bases, with 8 bases lying between them. CDR3 sequence reads: CASSSRTSTDTQYF. CDR3 bases: TGTGCCAGCAGCTCGAGGACTAGCACAGATACGCAGTATTTT. The full variable domain, completed using reference TRBV7-9 and TRBJ2-3, is DTGVSQNPRHKITKRGQNVTFRCDPISEHNRLYWYRQTLGQGPEFLTYFQNEAQLEKSRLLSDRFSAERPKGSFSTLEIQRTEQGDSAMYLCASSSRTSTDTQYFGPGTRLTVL.

The chain couples TRBV18 to TRBJ2-1, with a weak D call TRBD1 (6 bases). The CDR3 totals 14 residues. CDR1 KGHSH and CDR2 LQKENI come from the germline V gene. Trimming took 6 bases from V and 1 from J, leaving 10 bases between them. The CDR3 DNA reads as TGTGCCAGCTCCAGGGGTGGGTCCTACAATGAGCAGTTCTTC. This codes for CASSRGGSYNEQFF.

J is TRBJ1-1 and V is TRBV9; D call uncertain. Looked up from germline, CDR1 is SGDLS and CDR2 is YYNGEE. Between the trimmed V and J ends, which lost 4 bases and 1 base, there was a span of 8 bases. The CDR3 has 13 amino acids. This CDR3 reads CASSPHWNTEAFF. CDR3 bases: TGTGCCAGCAGCCCACATTGGAACACTGAAGCTTTCTTT.

The chain combines TRBV27 with TRBJ2-3; 8 bases align to TRBD1. The germline CDR1 and CDR2 sequences are MNHEY and SMNVEV (reference sequence). The CDR3 extends over 15 amino acids. V was pared by 5 bases and J by 5 bases, with 9 bases of the junction left unmatched. The CDR3 reads CASSHGRGQRDTQYF. In DNA, the CDR3 is TGTGCCAGCAGTCACGGCAGGGGGCAAAGAGATACGCAGTATTTT.